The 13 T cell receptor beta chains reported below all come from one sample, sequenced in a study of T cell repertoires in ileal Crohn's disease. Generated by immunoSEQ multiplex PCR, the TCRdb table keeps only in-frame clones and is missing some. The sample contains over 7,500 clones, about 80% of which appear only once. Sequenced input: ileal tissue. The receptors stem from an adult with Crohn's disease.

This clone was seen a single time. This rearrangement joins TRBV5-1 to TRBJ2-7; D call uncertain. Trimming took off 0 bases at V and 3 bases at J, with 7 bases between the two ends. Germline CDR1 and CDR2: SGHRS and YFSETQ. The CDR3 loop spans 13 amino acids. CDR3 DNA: TGCGCCAGCAGCTTGGGGGCAAACTACGAGCAGTACTTC. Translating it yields CASSLGANYEQYF.

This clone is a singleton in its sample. The CDR3 loop reads CASTPSGTGGGYTF. As DNA, the CDR3 is TGTGCCAGTACTCCCTCCGGGACAGGGGGTGGCTACACCTTC. The rearrangement uses TRBV19 and TRBJ1-2, with 11 bases aligning to TRBD1. V lost 7 bases, J lost 7 bases, and 8 bases stayed unmatched. The CDR3 contains 14 residues. Per germline, CDR1 LNHDA and CDR2 SQIVND (reference sequence).

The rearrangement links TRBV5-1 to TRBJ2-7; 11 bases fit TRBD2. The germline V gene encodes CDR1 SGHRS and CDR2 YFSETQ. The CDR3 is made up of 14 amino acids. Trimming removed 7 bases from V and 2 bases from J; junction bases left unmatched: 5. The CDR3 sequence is CASSGTSGTYEQYF. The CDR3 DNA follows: TGCGCCAGCTCCGGGACTAGCGGTACCTACGAGCAGTACTTC.

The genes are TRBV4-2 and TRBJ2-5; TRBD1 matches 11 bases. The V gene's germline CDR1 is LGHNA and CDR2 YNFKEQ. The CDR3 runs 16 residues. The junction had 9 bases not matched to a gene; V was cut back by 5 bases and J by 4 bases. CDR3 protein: CASSMRTGGASETQYF. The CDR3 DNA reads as TGTGCCAGCAGCATGCGGACAGGGGGCGCGTCAGAGACCCAGTACTTC.

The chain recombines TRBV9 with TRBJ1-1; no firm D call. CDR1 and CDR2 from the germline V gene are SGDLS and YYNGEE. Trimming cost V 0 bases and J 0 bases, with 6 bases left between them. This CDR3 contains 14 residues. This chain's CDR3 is CASSVGTVNTEAFF. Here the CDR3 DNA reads TGTGCCAGCAGCGTAGGAACGGTGAACACTGAAGCTTTCTTT.

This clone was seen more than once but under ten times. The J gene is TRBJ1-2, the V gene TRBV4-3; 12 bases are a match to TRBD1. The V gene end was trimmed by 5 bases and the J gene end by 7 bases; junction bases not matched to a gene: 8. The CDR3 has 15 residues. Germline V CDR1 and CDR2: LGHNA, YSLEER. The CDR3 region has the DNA TGCGCCAGCAGCGCATCCGGGACAGGGGGCAGTGGCTACACCTTC. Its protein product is CASSASGTGGSGYTF.

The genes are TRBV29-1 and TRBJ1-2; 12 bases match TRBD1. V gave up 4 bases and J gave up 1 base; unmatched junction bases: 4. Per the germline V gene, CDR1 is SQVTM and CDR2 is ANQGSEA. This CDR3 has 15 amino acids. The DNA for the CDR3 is TGCAGCGTTGGCGGGGACAGGGGGCTTAACTATGGCTACACCTTC. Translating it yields CSVGGDRGLNYGYTF.

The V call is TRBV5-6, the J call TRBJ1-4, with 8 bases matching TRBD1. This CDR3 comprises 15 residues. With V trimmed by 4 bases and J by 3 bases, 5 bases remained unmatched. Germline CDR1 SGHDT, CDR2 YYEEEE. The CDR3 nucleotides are TGTGCCAGCAGCGTAGGGACAGGTCCTAATGAAAAACTGTTTTTT. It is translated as CASSVGTGPNEKLFF.

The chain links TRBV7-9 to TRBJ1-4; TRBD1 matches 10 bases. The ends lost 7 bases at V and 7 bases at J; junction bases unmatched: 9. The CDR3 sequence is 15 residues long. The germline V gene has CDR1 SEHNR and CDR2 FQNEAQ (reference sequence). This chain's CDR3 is CASTPGDRGGEKLFF. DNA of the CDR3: TGTGCCAGCACCCCGGGGGACAGGGGAGGTGAAAAACTGTTTTTT.

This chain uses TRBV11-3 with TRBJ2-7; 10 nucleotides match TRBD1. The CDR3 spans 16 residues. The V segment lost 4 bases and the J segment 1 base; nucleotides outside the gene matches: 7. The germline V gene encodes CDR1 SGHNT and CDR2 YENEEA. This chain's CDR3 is CASSCPGQGRSYEQYF. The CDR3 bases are TGTGCCAGCAGCTGCCCGGGACAGGGGAGGTCCTACGAGCAGTACTTC.

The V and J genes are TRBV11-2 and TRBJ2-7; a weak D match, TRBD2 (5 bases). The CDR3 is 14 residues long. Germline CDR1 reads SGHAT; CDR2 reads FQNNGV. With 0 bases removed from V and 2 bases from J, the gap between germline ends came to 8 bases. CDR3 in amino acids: CASSLENGAYEQYF. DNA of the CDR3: TGTGCCAGCAGCTTAGAGAACGGGGCCTACGAGCAGTACTTC.

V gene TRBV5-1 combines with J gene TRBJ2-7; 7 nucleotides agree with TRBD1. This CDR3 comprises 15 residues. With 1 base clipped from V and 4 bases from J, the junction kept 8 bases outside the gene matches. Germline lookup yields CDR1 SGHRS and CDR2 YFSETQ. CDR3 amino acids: CASSLWDSPGYEQYF. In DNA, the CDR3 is TGCGCCAGCAGCTTGTGGGACAGTCCGGGTTACGAGCAGTACTTC.

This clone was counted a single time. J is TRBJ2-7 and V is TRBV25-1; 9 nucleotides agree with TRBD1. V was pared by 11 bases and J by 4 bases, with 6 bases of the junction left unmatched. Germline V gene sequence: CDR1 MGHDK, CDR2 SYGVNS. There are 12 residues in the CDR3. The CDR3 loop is CAAGTGTYEQYF. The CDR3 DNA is TGTGCCGCCGGGACAGGGACATACGAGCAGTACTTC.